The 24 T cell receptor beta chains below come from one sample, sequenced in a study of T cells in tumors after PD-1 blockade. Clones were sequenced by immunoSEQ multiplex PCR, and TCRdb holds only the in-frame ones, with some missing. The sample shows under 50,000 clones, under 85% of them seen only once. The sample here was PBMCs, taken before anti-PD-1 therapy. The receptors here all came from a human donor with advanced basal cell or squamous cell carcinoma (not recorded which).

V is TRBV2 and J is TRBJ1-2, with TRBD1 as a possible D gene (5 bases). CDR1 is SNHLY and CDR2 is FYNNEI in the germline V gene. Trimming shortened V by 10 bases and J by 8 bases, and 14 bases separated the two germline ends. This CDR3 has 11 amino acids. CDR3 protein: CATRWGFGYTF. In DNA form, the CDR3 reads TGTGCCACCCGATGGGGGTTCGGCTACACCTTC. Together with reference TRBV2 and TRBJ1-2, the CDR3 gives the full variable domain: EPEVTQTPSHQVTQMGQEVILRCVPISNHLYFYWYRQILGQKVEFLVSFYNNEISEKSEIFDDQFSVERPDGSNFTLKIRSTKLEDSAMYFCATRWGFGYTFGSGTRLTVV.

This clone turned up a few times. The CDR3 loop reads CATTTGAYGSPLHF. The CDR3 DNA follows: TGTGCCACAACGACAGGGGCCTATGGTTCACCCCTCCACTTT. The chain uses TRBV6-6 and TRBJ1-6; TRBD1 agrees at 8 bases. V shed 10 bases, J shed 9 bases, and the junction held 11 bases outside the gene matches. This CDR3 comprises 14 residues. Germline assignment: CDR1 MNHNY and CDR2 SVGAGI (reference sequence).

The rearrangement uses TRBV20-1 and TRBJ2-7; no firm D call. CDR1 is DFQATT and CDR2 is SNEGSKA in the germline V gene (reference sequence). With 3 bases removed from V and 5 bases from J, the gap between germline ends came to 14 bases. There are 13 residues in the CDR3. The CDR3 region is CSASDLGFDEQYF. CDR3 nucleotides: TGCAGTGCTAGTGACCTGGGGTTTGACGAGCAGTACTTC.

V usage is TRBV5-1 and J usage is TRBJ2-2; perhaps D is TRBD1 or TRBD2 (5 bases each). This CDR3 comprises 14 residues. Deletions cut 5 bases from V and 6 bases from J, with 14 bases between. CDR1 is SGHRS, CDR2 YFSETQ, per germline. CDR3 nucleotide sequence: TGCGCCAGCAGTTTTGGGGGTTCCGCCGGGGAGCTGTTTTTT. Translation: CASSFGGSAGELFF.

This rearrangement joins TRBV18 to TRBJ1-5; D is perhaps TRBD1 (5 bases). The V gene's germline CDR1 is KGHSH and CDR2 LQKENI. V was clipped by 4 bases and J by 1 base, with 11 bases between them. The CDR3 covers 15 residues. The CDR3 nucleotides are TGTGCCAGCTCACTAAACCAGGGAAGCAATCAGCCCCAGCATTTT. This codes for CASSLNQGSNQPQHF.

The chain combines TRBV28 with TRBJ1-2; 9 bases are shared with TRBD1. Per the germline V gene, CDR1 is MDHEN and CDR2 is SYDVKM. V was pared by 3 bases and J by 4 bases, with 0 bases of the junction left unmatched. This CDR3 is built from 13 residues. The CDR3 DNA reads as TGTGCCAGCAGTTTGGGACAGGGCTATGGCTACACCTTC. Residues: CASSLGQGYGYTF.

This rearrangement joins TRBV5-1 to TRBJ1-5, with D possibly TRBD1 on 5 matching bases. The CDR3 runs 15 residues. The V gene's germline CDR1 is SGHRS and CDR2 YFSETQ. V shed 4 bases and J shed 5 bases, with 16 bases lying between them. The CDR3 is CASSPLVGADQPQHF. Here the CDR3 DNA reads TGCGCCAGCAGCCCCCTGGTCGGGGCAGATCAGCCCCAGCATTTT.

This rearrangement joins TRBV5-4 to TRBJ2-3; 8 bases map to TRBD2. Germline CDR1 SGHNT, CDR2 YYREEE (reference sequence). The junction had 10 bases not matched to a gene; V was cut back by 8 bases and J by 2 bases. This CDR3 has 15 residues. The CDR3 is CASSVLAADTDTQYF. In nucleotides, the CDR3 is TGTGCCAGTTCTGTACTAGCGGCCGACACAGATACGCAGTATTTT.

Details on this clone: The same CDR3 is also encoded by other DNA sequences in this sample. The chain joins TRBV10-3 to TRBJ1-2, with D possibly being TRBD1 (6 bases). The V and J ends lost 6 bases and 4 bases respectively, with 15 bases between them. CDR3 length: 14 amino acids. Germline V gene data show CDR1 as ENHRY and CDR2 as SYGVKD. The chain's CDR3 is CAIRVSARGYGYTF. CDR3 in DNA: TGTGCCATCAGGGTCTCGGCCAGGGGCTATGGCTACACCTTC.

This clone was detected a few times. V gene TRBV7-2 combines with J gene TRBJ2-3; 10 positions match TRBD2. Trimming removed 0 bases from V and 7 bases from J; junction bases left unmatched: 10. This CDR3 is built from 17 residues. CDR1 and CDR2 (germline): SGHTA, FQGNSA. CDR3 DNA sequence: TGTGCCAGCAGCTTAGCGCTCCAGCGGGAGGGCCGTTATACGCAGTATTTT. Translating gives CASSLALQREGRYTQYF.

The CDR3 here is CASSLYPRATQYF. The CDR3 nucleotides read TGTGCCAGCAGTTTATATCCGAGGGCGACCCAGTACTTC. V gene TRBV28 combines with J gene TRBJ2-5, with D perhaps matching TRBD2 (5 bases). Germline assignment: CDR1 MDHEN and CDR2 SYDVKM. The CDR3 spans 13 residues. Between the trimmed V and J ends, which lost 1 base and 7 bases, there was a span of 10 bases.

The CDR3: CASSVGDRDYEQYF. CDR3 sequence (DNA): TGTGCCAGCAGCGTAGGTGACAGGGACTACGAGCAGTACTTC. The chain joins TRBV9 to TRBJ2-7, with TRBD1 matching over 7 bases. Germline values: CDR1 SGDLS, CDR2 YYNGEE. The J segment lost 3 bases and the V segment lost 0 bases, leaving 3 bases of the junction unmatched. The CDR3 consists of 14 residues.

This clone was observed once. The chain joins TRBV5-4 to TRBJ2-5, with a weak D call TRBD1 (6 bases). Trimming removed 0 bases from V and 3 bases from J, with 12 bases in between. In germline, CDR1 is SGHNT, CDR2 YYREEE (reference sequence). The CDR3 runs 15 residues. DNA of the CDR3: TGTGCCAGCAGCTTGGTGGGGCGGACAGAAGAGACCCAGTACTTC. Translated: CASSLVGRTEETQYF.

The rearrangement links TRBV5-1 to TRBJ2-5; TRBD1 matches at 11 bases. The CDR3 extends over 16 amino acids. In germline, CDR1 is SGHRS, CDR2 YFSETQ. J was trimmed by 0 bases and V by 4 bases; bases with no gene match: 5. This chain's CDR3 is CASSPGTGGYQETQYF. CDR3 nucleotide sequence: TGCGCCAGCAGCCCAGGGACAGGGGGATACCAAGAGACCCAGTACTTC.

The CDR3 reads CASSEARAGYTF. Here the CDR3 DNA reads TGTGCCAGCAGTGAAGCGCGGGCTGGCTACACCTTC. The V call is TRBV2, the J call TRBJ1-2; D unresolved. The V gene's germline CDR1 is SNHLY and CDR2 FYNNEI. The CDR3 consists of 12 residues. Trimming pared 0 bases from V and 7 bases from J, leaving 6 bases between.

This clone was detected many times. The chain links TRBV6-4 to TRBJ2-1, with TRBD2 matching 9 bases. This CDR3 contains 15 residues. Germline V lookup: CDR1 MRHNA, CDR2 SNTAGT. V was clipped by 5 bases and J by 1 base; unmatched bases: 3. The CDR3 sequence is CASSTLAGSYNEQFF. The CDR3 nucleotides read TGTGCCAGCAGTACTCTAGCGGGGTCCTACAATGAGCAGTTCTTC.

V gene TRBV6-5 combines with J gene TRBJ2-1, with D hard to call. Per the germline V gene, CDR1 is MNHEY and CDR2 is SVGAGI. Trimming removed 6 bases at V and 10 bases at J, with 16 bases between. CDR3 length: 13 amino acids. Here the CDR3 DNA reads TGTGCCAGCAGCCCGACCCCTCTTAAGGAGCAGTTCTTC. It codes for CASSPTPLKEQFF.

The V call is TRBV5-4, the J call TRBJ2-1; 7 bases map to TRBD1. The V segment lost 9 bases and the J segment 4 bases; nucleotides outside the gene matches: 1. Germline V CDR1 and CDR2: SGHNT, YYREEE (reference sequence). This CDR3 has 11 amino acids. The CDR3 DNA sequence: TGTGCCACAGGGGGATACAATGAGCAGTTCTTC. Protein sequence: CATGGYNEQFF.

This chain's CDR3 is CASSLGAEQFF. The CDR3 coding sequence is TGTGCCAGCAGCTTGGGAGCTGAGCAGTTCTTC. J is TRBJ2-1 and V is TRBV5-8, with D hard to call. CDR3 length equals 11 residues. Germline V gene lookup returns CDR1 SGHTS and CDR2 YDEGEE. V lost 0 bases and J 9 bases, leaving 4 bases between the germline ends.

The chain couples TRBV9 to TRBJ2-2; either TRBD1 or TRBD2 may fit D (5 bases each). The CDR3 contains 15 residues. Germline V CDR1 and CDR2: SGDLS, YYNGEE. Trimming left V 1 base short and J 6 bases short, with 13 bases between. CDR3: CASSVRPGAAGELFF. The CDR3 region has the DNA TGTGCCAGCAGCGTACGACCCGGGGCGGCCGGGGAGCTGTTTTTT.

V gene TRBV24-1 combines with J gene TRBJ2-1; a weak D match, TRBD2 (7 bases). Germline assignment: CDR1 KGHDR and CDR2 SFDVKD. Deletions cut 2 bases from V and 7 bases from J, with 14 bases between. The CDR3 length is 15 residues. Here the CDR3 reads CATSDWRGRKNEQFF. Written as DNA, the CDR3 is TGTGCCACCAGTGATTGGCGGGGGCGGAAAAATGAGCAGTTCTTC.

V is TRBV7-2 and J is TRBJ2-3, with D tentatively TRBD1 or TRBD2 (5 bases each). Between the trimmed V and J ends, which lost 2 bases and 0 bases, there was a span of 15 bases. Germline V gene sequence: CDR1 SGHTA, CDR2 FQGNSA. This CDR3 has 17 residues. This chain's CDR3 is CASSLLRARDSTDTQYF. The CDR3 DNA reads as TGTGCCAGCAGCTTACTGAGGGCTAGGGACAGCACAGATACGCAGTATTTT. Filled out from reference TRBV7-2 and TRBJ2-3, the complete variable domain reads GAGVSQSPSNKVTEKGKDVELRCDPISGHTALYWYRQSLGQGLEFLIYFQGNSAPDKSGLPSDRFSAERTGGSVSTLTIQRTQQEDSAVYLCASSLLRARDSTDTQYFGPGTRLTVL.

The chain joins TRBV5-1 to TRBJ1-6; no firm D call. Germline V gene data show CDR1 as SGHRS and CDR2 as YFSETQ. The CDR3 is 13 residues long. Trimming removed 0 bases from V and 7 bases from J, with 5 bases in between. The chain's CDR3 is CASSLEENSPLHF. The CDR3 nucleotides are TGCGCCAGCAGCTTGGAGGAAAATTCACCCCTCCACTTT.

This clone occurred a few times. This CDR3 reads CASSTGITNQPQHF. In DNA, the CDR3 is TGTGCCAGTAGTACTGGGATAACCAATCAGCCCCAGCATTTT. The genes are TRBV19 and TRBJ1-5; D not certain. This CDR3 region has 14 residues. Germline CDR1 reads LNHDA; CDR2 reads SQIVND (reference sequence). The germline V and J ends were trimmed by 4 bases and 3 bases, with 10 bases remaining between them. Using reference TRBV19 and TRBJ1-5 for the parts outside the CDR3, the full variable domain is DGGITQSPKYLFRKEGQNVTLSCEQNLNHDAMYWYRQDPGQGLRLIYYSQIVNDFQKGDIAEGYSVSREKKESFPLTVTSAQKNPTAFYLCASSTGITNQPQHFGDGTRLSIL.